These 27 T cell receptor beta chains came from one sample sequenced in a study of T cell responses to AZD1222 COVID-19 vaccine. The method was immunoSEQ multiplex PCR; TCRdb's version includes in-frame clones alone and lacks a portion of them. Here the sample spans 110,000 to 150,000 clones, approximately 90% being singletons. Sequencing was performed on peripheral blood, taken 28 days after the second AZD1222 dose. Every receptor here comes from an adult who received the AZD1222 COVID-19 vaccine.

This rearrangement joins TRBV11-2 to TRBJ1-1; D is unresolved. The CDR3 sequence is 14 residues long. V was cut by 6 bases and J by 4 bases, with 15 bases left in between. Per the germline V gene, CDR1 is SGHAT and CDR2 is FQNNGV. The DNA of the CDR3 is TGTGCCAGCAGTCCAGAGGGAACGGGCACTGAAGCTTTCTTT. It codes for CASSPEGTGTEAFF.

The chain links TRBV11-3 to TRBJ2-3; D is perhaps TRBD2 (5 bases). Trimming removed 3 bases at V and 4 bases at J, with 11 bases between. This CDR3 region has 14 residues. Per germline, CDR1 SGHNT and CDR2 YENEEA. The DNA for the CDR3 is TGTGCCAGCAGCTTCGGTGCGGGCTCAGATACGCAGTATTTT. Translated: CASSFGAGSDTQYF.

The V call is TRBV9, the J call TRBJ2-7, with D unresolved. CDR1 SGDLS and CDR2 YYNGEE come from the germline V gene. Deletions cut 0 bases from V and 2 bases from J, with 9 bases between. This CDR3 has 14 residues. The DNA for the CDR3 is TGTGCCAGCAGCGTAGCTTTCACAACCTACGAGCAGTACTTC. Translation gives CASSVAFTTYEQYF.

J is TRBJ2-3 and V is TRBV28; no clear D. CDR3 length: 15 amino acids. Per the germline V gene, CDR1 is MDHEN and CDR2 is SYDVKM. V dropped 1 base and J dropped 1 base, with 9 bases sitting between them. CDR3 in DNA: TGTGCCAGCAGTTTATCTACCGAAGGCACAGATACGCAGTATTTT. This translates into CASSLSTEGTDTQYF.

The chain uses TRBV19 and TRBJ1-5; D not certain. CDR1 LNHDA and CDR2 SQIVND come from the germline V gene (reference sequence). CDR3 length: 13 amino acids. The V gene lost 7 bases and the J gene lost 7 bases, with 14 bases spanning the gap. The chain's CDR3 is CASTLKTGQPQHF. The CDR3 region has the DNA TGTGCCAGTACCCTCAAGACCGGACAGCCCCAGCATTTT.

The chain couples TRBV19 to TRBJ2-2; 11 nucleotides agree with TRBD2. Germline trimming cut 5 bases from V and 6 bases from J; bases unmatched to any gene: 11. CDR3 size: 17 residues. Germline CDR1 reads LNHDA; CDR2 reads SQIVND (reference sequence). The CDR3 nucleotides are TGTGCCAGTAGTCCATTACTAGCGGGAGTGGGTCCCGGGGAGCTGTTTTTT. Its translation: CASSPLLAGVGPGELFF.

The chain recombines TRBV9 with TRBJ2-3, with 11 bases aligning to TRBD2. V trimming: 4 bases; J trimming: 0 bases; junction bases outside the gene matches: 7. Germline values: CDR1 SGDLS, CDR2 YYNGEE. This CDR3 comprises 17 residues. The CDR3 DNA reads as TGTGCCAGCAGCCCCTTGGGACTAGCGGAGAGCACAGATACGCAGTATTTT. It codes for CASSPLGLAESTDTQYF.

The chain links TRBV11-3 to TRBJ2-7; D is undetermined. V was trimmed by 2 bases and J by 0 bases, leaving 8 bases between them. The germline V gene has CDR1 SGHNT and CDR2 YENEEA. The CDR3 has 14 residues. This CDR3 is CASSLLGSSYEQYF. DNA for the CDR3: TGTGCCAGCAGCTTACTAGGAAGCTCCTACGAGCAGTACTTC.

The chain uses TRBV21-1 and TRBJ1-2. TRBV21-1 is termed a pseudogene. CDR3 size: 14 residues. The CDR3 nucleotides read TGTGCCAGACAGAATCAACCCAAGCGATATGGCTACACCTTC. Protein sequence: CARQNQPKRYGYTF.

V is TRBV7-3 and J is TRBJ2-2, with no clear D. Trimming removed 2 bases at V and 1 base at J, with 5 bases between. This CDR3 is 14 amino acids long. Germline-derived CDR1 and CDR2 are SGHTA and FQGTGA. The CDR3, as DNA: TGTGCCAGCAGCTTAGGTGTGAACACCGGGGAGCTGTTTTTT. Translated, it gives CASSLGVNTGELFF.

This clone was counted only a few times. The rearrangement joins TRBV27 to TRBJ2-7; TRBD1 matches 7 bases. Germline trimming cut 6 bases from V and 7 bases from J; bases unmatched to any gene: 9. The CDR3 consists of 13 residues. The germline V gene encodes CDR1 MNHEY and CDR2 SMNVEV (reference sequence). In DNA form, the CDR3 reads TGTGCCAGCAGCAACACAGGGGATAGGGAGCAGTACTTC. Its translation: CASSNTGDREQYF.

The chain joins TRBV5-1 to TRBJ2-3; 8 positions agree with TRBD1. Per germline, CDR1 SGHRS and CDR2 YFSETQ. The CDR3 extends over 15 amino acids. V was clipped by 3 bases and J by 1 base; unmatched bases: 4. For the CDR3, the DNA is TGCGCCAGCAGCTACCCGGGACAGGGCACAGATACGCAGTATTTT. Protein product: CASSYPGQGTDTQYF.

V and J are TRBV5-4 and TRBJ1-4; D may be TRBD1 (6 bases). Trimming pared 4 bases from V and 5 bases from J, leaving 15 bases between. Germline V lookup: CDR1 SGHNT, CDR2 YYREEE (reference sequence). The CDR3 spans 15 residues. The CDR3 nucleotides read TGTGCCAGCAGCACCACAGGGACCCTCAATGAAAAACTGTTTTTT. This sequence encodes CASSTTGTLNEKLFF.

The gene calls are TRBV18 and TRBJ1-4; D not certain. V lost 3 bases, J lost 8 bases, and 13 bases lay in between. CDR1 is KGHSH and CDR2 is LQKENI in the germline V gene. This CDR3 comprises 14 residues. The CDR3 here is CASSPNVQGEKLFF. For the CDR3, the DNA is TGTGCCAGCTCACCGAACGTACAAGGGGAAAAACTGTTTTTT.

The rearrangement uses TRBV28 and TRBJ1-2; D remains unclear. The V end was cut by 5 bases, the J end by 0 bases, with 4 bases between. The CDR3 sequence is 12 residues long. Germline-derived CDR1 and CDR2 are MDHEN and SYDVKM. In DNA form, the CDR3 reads TGTGCCAGCAGTGACCCTAACTATGGCTACACCTTC. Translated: CASSDPNYGYTF.

The CDR3 DNA sequence: TGCGCCAGCAGCCAAGAGGGCATTGGGCAGGGGCGGTACTGGGAGCAGTACTTC. Protein: CASSQEGIGQGRYWEQYF. The rearrangement links TRBV4-1 to TRBJ2-7; maybe TRBD1 (6 bases). Germline CDR1 and CDR2: MGHRA and YSYEKL. This CDR3 comprises 18 residues. Trimming removed 0 bases from V and 7 bases from J, with 25 bases in between.

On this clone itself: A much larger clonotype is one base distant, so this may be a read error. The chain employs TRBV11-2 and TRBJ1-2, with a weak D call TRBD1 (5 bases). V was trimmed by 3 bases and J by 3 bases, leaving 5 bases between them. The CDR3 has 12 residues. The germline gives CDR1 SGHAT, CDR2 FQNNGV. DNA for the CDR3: TGTGCCAGCAGCTTGGGGGACTATGGCTACACCTTC. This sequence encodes CASSLGDYGYTF.

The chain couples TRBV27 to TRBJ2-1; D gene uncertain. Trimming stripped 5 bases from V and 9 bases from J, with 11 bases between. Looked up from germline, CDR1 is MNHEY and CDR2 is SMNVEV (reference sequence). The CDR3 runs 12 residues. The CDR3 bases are TGTGCCAGCAGTATCGGTCCCGGTGAGCAGTTCTTC. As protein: CASSIGPGEQFF.

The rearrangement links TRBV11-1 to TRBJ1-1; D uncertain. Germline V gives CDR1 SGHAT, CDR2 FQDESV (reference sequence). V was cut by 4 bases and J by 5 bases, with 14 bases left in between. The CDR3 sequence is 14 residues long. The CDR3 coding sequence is TGTGCCAGCAGCTCCCCCCCCACGAGGACTGAAGCTTTCTTT. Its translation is CASSSPPTRTEAFF.

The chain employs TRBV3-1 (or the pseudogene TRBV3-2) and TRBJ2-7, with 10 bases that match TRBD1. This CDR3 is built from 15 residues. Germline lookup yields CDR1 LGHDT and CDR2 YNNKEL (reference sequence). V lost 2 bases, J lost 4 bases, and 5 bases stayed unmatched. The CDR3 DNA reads TGTGCCAGCAGCCAACCGGGACAGGGGAGTTACGAGCAGTACTTC. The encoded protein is CASSQPGQGSYEQYF.

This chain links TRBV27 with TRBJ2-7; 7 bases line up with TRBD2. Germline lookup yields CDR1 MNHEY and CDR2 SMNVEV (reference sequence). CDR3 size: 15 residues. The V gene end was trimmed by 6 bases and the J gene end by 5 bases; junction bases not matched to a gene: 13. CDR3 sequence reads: CASSQVAGVIDEQYF. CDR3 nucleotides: TGTGCCAGCAGCCAGGTTGCGGGAGTAATCGACGAGCAGTACTTC.

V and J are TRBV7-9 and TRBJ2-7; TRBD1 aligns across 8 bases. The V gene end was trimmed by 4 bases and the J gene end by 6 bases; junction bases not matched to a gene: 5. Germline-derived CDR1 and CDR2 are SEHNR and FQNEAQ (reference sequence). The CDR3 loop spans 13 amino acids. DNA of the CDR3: TGTGCCAGCAGCTCCACAGGGGGAGGCGAGCAGTACTTC. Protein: CASSSTGGGEQYF.

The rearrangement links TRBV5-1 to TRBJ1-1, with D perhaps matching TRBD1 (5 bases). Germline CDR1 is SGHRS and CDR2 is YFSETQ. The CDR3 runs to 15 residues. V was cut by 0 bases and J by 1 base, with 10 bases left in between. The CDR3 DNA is TGCGCCAGCAGCTTGGTTCGGGGCTCGAACACTGAAGCTTTCTTT. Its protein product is CASSLVRGSNTEAFF.

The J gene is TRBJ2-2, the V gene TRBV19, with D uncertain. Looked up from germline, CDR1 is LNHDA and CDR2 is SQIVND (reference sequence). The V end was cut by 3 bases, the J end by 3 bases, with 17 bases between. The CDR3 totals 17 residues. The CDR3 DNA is TGTGCCAGTAGTATTCTCCCCCAGAACCACTACACCGGGGAGCTGTTTTTT. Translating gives CASSILPQNHYTGELFF.

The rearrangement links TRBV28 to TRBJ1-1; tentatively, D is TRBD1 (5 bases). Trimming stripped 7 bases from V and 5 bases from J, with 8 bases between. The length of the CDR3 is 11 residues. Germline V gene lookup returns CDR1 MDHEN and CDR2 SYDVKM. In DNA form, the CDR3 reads TGTGCCAGCAATGGGGCGACTGAAGCTTTCTTT. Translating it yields CASNGATEAFF.

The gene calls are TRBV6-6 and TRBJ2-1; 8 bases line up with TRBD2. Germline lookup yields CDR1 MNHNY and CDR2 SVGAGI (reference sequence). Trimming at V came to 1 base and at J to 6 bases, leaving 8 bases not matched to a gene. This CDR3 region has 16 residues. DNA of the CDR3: TGTGCCAGCAGTTACTTCGGCGGGGGGATTACCAATGAGCAGTTCTTC. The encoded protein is CASSYFGGGITNEQFF.

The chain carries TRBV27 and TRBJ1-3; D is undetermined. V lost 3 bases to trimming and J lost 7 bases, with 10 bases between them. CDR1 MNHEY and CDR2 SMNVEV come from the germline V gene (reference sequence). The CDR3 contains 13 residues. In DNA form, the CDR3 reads TGTGCCAGCAGTTTGGAGGGTTCCAACACCATATATTTT. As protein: CASSLEGSNTIYF.